This entry lists 18 T cell receptor beta chains sequenced from one sample in a study of cytomegalovirus exposure and HLA in healthy donors. The primer mix had 60 Vbeta and 13 Jbeta primers. Using immunoSEQ multiplex PCR, the repertoire was profiled, and TCRdb retains in-frame clones only, with some absent. The sample contains about 190,000 clones, approximately 80% of which appear only once. Sample: PBMCs. Receptors originate from a boy between 2 and 10 years old in good health and CMV-seronegative.

This clone turned up a few times. The chain recombines TRBV19 with TRBJ1-5, with D perhaps TRBD1 (6 bases). CDR1 is LNHDA, CDR2 SQIVND, per germline (reference sequence). This CDR3 comprises 15 residues. The ends were cut back, 7 bases at V and 4 bases at J, with 17 bases in the middle. CDR3 sequence: CASKGSGGNNQPQHF. The CDR3 DNA sequence: TGTGCCAGTAAAGGATCGGGGGGCAATAATCAGCCCCAGCATTTT.

The chain recombines TRBV4-3 with TRBJ1-1; 9 bases align to TRBD1. The CDR3 sequence is 15 residues long. Germline V gene lookup returns CDR1 LGHNA and CDR2 YSLEER. J gave up 5 bases and V 4 bases, and 8 bases lay outside the gene matches. CDR3 amino acids: CASSPVWTGVTEAFF. CDR3 sequence (DNA): TGCGCCAGCAGCCCTGTGTGGACAGGGGTTACTGAAGCTTTCTTT.

The chain employs TRBV7-8 and TRBJ2-3; D remains ambiguous. CDR1 is SGHVS and CDR2 is FQNEAQ in the germline V gene. CDR3 length equals 14 residues. Trimming pared 1 base from V and 4 bases from J, leaving 9 bases between. CDR3 sequence: CASSLVFSADTQYF. The CDR3 DNA is TGTGCCAGCAGCTTAGTTTTTTCGGCAGATACGCAGTATTTT.

The chain links TRBV5-6 to TRBJ1-5; tentative D call: TRBD1 (6 bases). The V gene lost 0 bases and the J gene lost 5 bases, with 9 bases spanning the gap. The CDR3 extends over 14 amino acids. Germline values: CDR1 SGHDT, CDR2 YYEEEE. The CDR3 bases are TGTGCCAGCAGCTTGGGCAGGGGAGATCAGCCCCAGCATTTT. It specifies CASSLGRGDQPQHF.

The CDR3 nucleotides read TGTGCCAGCAGCGCGACCCCGCTAGGACTAGCGGTCCACGAGCAGTACTTC. It translates to CASSATPLGLAVHEQYF. This chain joins TRBV7-8 and TRBJ2-5; 10 bases are a match to TRBD2. The J call may be wrong; the DNA end is better matched by TRBJ2-7. CDR1 and CDR2 (germline): SGHVS, FQNEAQ. This CDR3 spans 17 amino acids.

The chain combines TRBV18 with TRBJ2-2; 8 nucleotides align to TRBD2. Looked up from germline, CDR1 is KGHSH and CDR2 is LQKENI. The CDR3 sequence is 15 residues long. With 3 bases clipped from V and 5 bases from J, the junction kept 5 bases outside the gene matches. As DNA, the CDR3 is TGTGCCAGCTCACCCCGACTAGCGACGACCGGGGAGCTGTTTTTT. It codes for CASSPRLATTGELFF.

The chain carries TRBV10-3 and TRBJ1-5; 7 bases align to TRBD1. After removal of 6 bases from V and 5 bases from J, the junction contained 7 bases not matched to a gene. CDR3 length: 14 amino acids. Germline V CDR1 and CDR2: ENHRY, SYGVKD. Here the CDR3 reads CAIRETGPDQPQHF. The CDR3 bases are TGTGCCATCAGAGAGACAGGGCCCGATCAGCCCCAGCATTTT.

This clone has a single count. This chain connects TRBV7-2 to TRBJ2-7; maybe TRBD2 (6 bases). Trimming left V 3 bases short and J 2 bases short, with 11 bases between. The germline CDR1 and CDR2 sequences are SGHTA and FQGNSA. The CDR3 totals 14 residues. The CDR3 region is CASSLGRGTYEQYF. In DNA, the CDR3 is TGTGCCAGCAGCTTGGGGCGGGGTACCTACGAGCAGTACTTC.

The chain combines TRBV5-1 with TRBJ2-1; 9 bases align to TRBD2. Germline V gene lookup returns CDR1 SGHRS and CDR2 YFSETQ. J was trimmed by 7 bases and V by 4 bases; bases with no gene match: 9. This CDR3 is 15 amino acids long. The CDR3 loop is CASSPLRGGGNEQFF. The CDR3 DNA follows: TGCGCCAGCAGCCCTTTGCGGGGGGGCGGGAATGAGCAGTTCTTC.

The chain recombines TRBV6-6 with TRBJ2-2; 7 positions match TRBD2. The CDR3 loop spans 16 amino acids. Germline V gene sequence: CDR1 MNHNY, CDR2 SVGAGI (reference sequence). Unmatched junction bases numbered 5, after V lost 4 bases and J lost 0 bases. DNA of the CDR3: TGTGCCAGCAGTTTGGGGGGGGGAACGAACACCGGGGAGCTGTTTTTT. This translates into CASSLGGGTNTGELFF.

V gene TRBV6-1 combines with J gene TRBJ1-6; D is unclear. CDR3 length: 13 residues. Germline CDR1 MNHNS, CDR2 SASEGT. V was trimmed by 5 bases and J by 7 bases, leaving 9 bases between them. CDR3 loop: CASSLGVNSPLHF. In nucleotides, the CDR3 is TGTGCCAGCAGTTTAGGAGTAAATTCACCCCTCCACTTT.

This clone was counted a few times. CDR3: CASRLLTSVGGTEAFF. The CDR3 DNA reads as TGTGCCAGTAGGCTCTTGACCTCTGTCGGGGGGACTGAAGCTTTCTTT. This chain joins TRBV19 and TRBJ1-1, with a weak D call TRBD1 (5 bases). Trimming stripped 6 bases from V and 5 bases from J, with 22 bases between. The germline V gene has CDR1 LNHDA and CDR2 SQIVND (reference sequence). The CDR3 loop spans 16 amino acids.

The V call is TRBV4-1, the J call TRBJ2-3; 10 positions agree with TRBD2. From germline, CDR1 is MGHRA and CDR2 YSYEKL. This CDR3 contains 18 residues. With V trimmed by 0 bases and J by 2 bases, 8 bases remained unmatched. The CDR3 DNA reads TGCGCCAGCAGCCAAGATGGTGGTAGCGGGGGGTACACAGATACGCAGTATTTT. It translates to CASSQDGGSGGYTDTQYF.

The rearrangement uses TRBV6-6 and TRBJ1-5; D remains unclear. The CDR3 length is 15 residues. V was clipped by 8 bases and J by 1 base, with 15 bases between them. Germline V lookup: CDR1 MNHNY, CDR2 SVGAGI (reference sequence). The CDR3 sequence is CASRSNFLSNQPQHF. DNA of the CDR3: TGTGCCAGCCGGAGTAATTTCCTAAGCAATCAGCCCCAGCATTTT.

This clone was detected once. The chain links TRBV20-1 to TRBJ1-2, with D tentatively TRBD1 (5 bases). CDR1 DFQATT and CDR2 SNEGSKA come from the germline V gene (reference sequence). The CDR3 is 11 residues long. V lost 7 bases to trimming and J lost 8 bases, with 14 bases between them. The DNA of the CDR3 is TGCAGTGGGGGGACTATGGAAGGCTACACCTTC. Protein: CSGGTMEGYTF.

V gene TRBV4-3 combines with J gene TRBJ2-5; D perhaps matches TRBD2 (5 bases). Trimming shortened V by 0 bases and J by 2 bases, and 10 bases separated the two germline ends. CDR1 and CDR2 from the germline V gene are LGHNA and YSLEER. The CDR3 is 15 residues long. CDR3 sequence reads: CASSQDLTGQETQYF. CDR3 nucleotides: TGCGCCAGCAGCCAAGATTTAACGGGACAAGAGACCCAGTACTTC.

This rearrangement joins TRBV9 to TRBJ2-5; TRBD2 aligns across 7 bases. Germline V gives CDR1 SGDLS, CDR2 YYNGEE. The CDR3 extends over 13 amino acids. The J segment lost 5 bases and the V segment lost 3 bases, leaving 4 bases of the junction unmatched. The CDR3 nucleotides are TGTGCCAGCAGCGCCCAGGGAGGGGAGACCCAGTACTTC. This encodes CASSAQGGETQYF.

J is TRBJ2-3 and V is TRBV4-3; tentative D call: TRBD2 (5 bases). The germline V gene encodes CDR1 LGHNA and CDR2 YSLEER. This CDR3 region has 16 residues. V was shortened by 0 bases and J by 5 bases, with 15 bases between the two germline ends. Here the CDR3 DNA reads TGCGCCAGCAGCCAAGATCTCTGGGAGTGGGAAGATACGCAGTATTTT. This translates into CASSQDLWEWEDTQYF.